The 18 T cell receptor beta chains listed next were all sequenced from one sample in a study of cytomegalovirus exposure and HLA in healthy donors. Primers included in the PCR were 60 Vbeta and 13 Jbeta primers. Profiling relied on immunoSEQ multiplex PCR, and the TCRdb table lists in-frame clones only, not all of them. The sample lists 150,000 to 200,000 clones, around 79% seen once, with about 0.72% in the top ten. Sequences were obtained from PBMCs. All receptors come from a woman aged 35 to 49 in good health and CMV-seronegative.

The V gene is TRBV5-1, the J gene TRBJ1-1; D gene ambiguous. Germline V gives CDR1 SGHRS, CDR2 YFSETQ. Trimming took 3 bases from V and 3 from J, leaving 18 bases between them. This CDR3 spans 16 amino acids. The CDR3 DNA is TGCGCCAGCAGCTCGGGCCTGGGAGTACTTGACACTGAAGCTTTCTTT. This encodes CASSSGLGVLDTEAFF.

In DNA, the CDR3 is TGCGCCAGCACCCCCTTAGGGGGAGAATACGAGCAGTACTTC. As protein: CASTPLGGEYEQYF. This sequence joins TRBV5-1 and TRBJ2-7, with D maybe TRBD1 (6 bases). CDR1 SGHRS and CDR2 YFSETQ come from the germline V gene. V lost 6 bases and J 4 bases, leaving 17 bases between the germline ends. This CDR3 comprises 14 residues. Combining the CDR3 with reference TRBV5-1 and TRBJ2-7 gives the whole variable domain KAGVTQTPRYLIKTRGQQVTLSCSPISGHRSVSWYQQTPGQGLQFLFEYFSETQRNKGNFPGRFSGRQFSNSRSEMNVSTLELGDSALYLCASTPLGGEYEQYFGPGTRLTVT.

A remark on this clone: Other DNA sequences in this specimen translate into the identical CDR3. The chain uses TRBV5-1 and TRBJ1-4; 9 positions agree with TRBD1. The CDR3 contains 14 residues. The germline CDR1 and CDR2 sequences are SGHRS and YFSETQ. After removal of 3 bases from V and 8 bases from J, the junction contained 5 bases not matched to a gene. The CDR3 nucleotides read TGCGCCAGCAGCTCGGGACAGGGAGGAGAAAAACTGTTTTTT. It codes for CASSSGQGGEKLFF. Full variable domain (remainder filled in from reference TRBV5-1 and TRBJ1-4): KAGVTQTPRYLIKTRGQQVTLSCSPISGHRSVSWYQQTPGQGLQFLFEYFSETQRNKGNFPGRFSGRQFSNSRSEMNVSTLELGDSALYLCASSSGQGGEKLFFGSGTQLSVL.

The chain joins TRBV2 to TRBJ1-2; D may be TRBD1 (5 bases). Trimming took off 3 bases at V and 5 bases at J, with 7 bases between the two ends. This CDR3 region has 12 residues. Looked up from germline, CDR1 is SNHLY and CDR2 is FYNNEI. Here the CDR3 DNA reads TGTGCCAGCAGTGATCGGGGGTATGGCTACACCTTC. Protein product: CASSDRGYGYTF.

The V and J genes are TRBV30 and TRBJ2-4; D unresolved. Trimming stripped 1 base from V and 0 bases from J, with 13 bases between. Per germline, CDR1 GTSNPN and CDR2 SVGIG (reference sequence). The CDR3 has 16 amino acids. The CDR3 DNA is TGTGCCTGGAGTGAGATTATGCGGCCAGCCAAAAACATTCAGTACTTC. Translated: CAWSEIMRPAKNIQYF.

The chain combines TRBV2 with TRBJ1-6; D is ambiguous. Germline V gives CDR1 SNHLY, CDR2 FYNNEI. The CDR3 totals 13 residues. V was trimmed by 6 bases and J by 8 bases, leaving 11 bases between them. CDR3 sequence: CASRRRVDSPLHF. The CDR3 nucleotides are TGTGCCAGCAGGAGGCGGGTTGATTCACCCCTCCACTTT.

Only a few counts were recorded for this clone. The V gene is TRBV5-1, the J gene TRBJ2-7; 7 bases are a match to TRBD1. J lost 5 bases, V lost 0 bases, and 5 bases had no gene match. Germline V gene data show CDR1 as SGHRS and CDR2 as YFSETQ. This CDR3 comprises 14 residues. The CDR3 DNA is TGCGCCAGCAGCTTGGACAGGGGTTTCGACGAGCAGTACTTC. It translates to CASSLDRGFDEQYF.

The rearrangement uses TRBV5-1 and TRBJ2-7; tentative D call: TRBD1 (6 bases). This CDR3 comprises 13 residues. CDR1 and CDR2 from the germline V gene are SGHRS and YFSETQ. Trimming stripped 3 bases from V and 9 bases from J, with 16 bases between. Written as DNA, the CDR3 is TGCGCCAGCAGCTCGGAAACAGGGAACGCGCAGTACTTC. Translation gives CASSSETGNAQYF.

The chain employs TRBV7-2 and TRBJ2-1; 7 bases agree with TRBD2. This CDR3 has 16 amino acids. Germline CDR1 is SGHTA and CDR2 is FQGNSA. With 5 bases clipped from V and 2 bases from J, the junction kept 9 bases outside the gene matches. The CDR3 nucleotides read TGTGCCAGCAGCGCCTACGGGGGGAAGGCCTACAATGAGCAGTTCTTC. It translates to CASSAYGGKAYNEQFF.

This chain links TRBV7-2 with TRBJ2-2; 7 bases fit TRBD2. Germline V CDR1 and CDR2: SGHTA, FQGNSA. After removal of 2 bases from V and 0 bases from J, the junction contained 6 bases not matched to a gene. This CDR3 contains 17 residues. The CDR3 reads CASSLRVLAANTGELFF. The CDR3 region has the DNA TGTGCCAGCAGCTTAAGGGTCCTAGCGGCGAACACCGGGGAGCTGTTTTTT. The full variable domain, with the rest looked up from reference TRBV7-2 and TRBJ2-2, is GAGVSQSPSNKVTEKGKDVELRCDPISGHTALYWYRQSLGQGLEFLIYFQGNSAPDKSGLPSDRFSAERTGGSVSTLTIQRTQQEDSAVYLCASSLRVLAANTGELFFGEGSRLTVL.

This clone was seen once. The CDR3 coding sequence is TGTGCCAGCTCACCCCCCTTTGGGGCCCACGAGCAGTACTTC. Its translation is CASSPPFGAHEQYF. The genes are TRBV18 and TRBJ2-7; weak D call: TRBD1 (5 bases). This CDR3 has 14 residues. CDR1 KGHSH and CDR2 LQKENI come from the germline V gene. With 3 bases removed from V and 5 bases from J, the gap between germline ends came to 14 bases.

The chain combines TRBV2 with TRBJ2-3; no firm D call. Deletions cut 3 bases from V and 0 bases from J, with 10 bases between. The CDR3 consists of 15 residues. The germline CDR1 and CDR2 sequences are SNHLY and FYNNEI. CDR3 loop: CASSDSLLSTDTQYF. Here the CDR3 DNA reads TGTGCCAGCAGTGATAGTCTCCTAAGCACAGATACGCAGTATTTT.

This chain joins TRBV7-2 and TRBJ1-4; D possibly corresponds to TRBD1 (6 bases). The germline gives CDR1 SGHTA, CDR2 FQGNSA. The CDR3 is 15 amino acids. Trimming took 5 bases from V and 7 from J, leaving 17 bases between them. The chain's CDR3 is CASSLGGEYGEKLFF. As DNA, the CDR3 is TGTGCCAGCAGCCTAGGGGGGGAGTATGGTGAAAAACTGTTTTTT.

This sequence joins TRBV5-6 and TRBJ1-5; tentatively, D is TRBD1 (6 bases). Germline V gives CDR1 SGHDT, CDR2 YYEEEE. Trimming removed 1 base at V and 2 bases at J, with 10 bases between. The CDR3 length is 15 residues. The CDR3, as DNA: TGTGCCAGCAGCTTGTGGGCAGGGGGCAATCAGCCCCAGCATTTT. It specifies CASSLWAGGNQPQHF.

The V gene is TRBV6-4, the J gene TRBJ2-7; 8 nucleotides line up with TRBD1. The length of the CDR3 is 15 residues. In germline, CDR1 is MRHNA, CDR2 SNTAGT. V was pared by 7 bases and J by 4 bases, with 12 bases of the junction left unmatched. Here the CDR3 DNA reads TGTGCCAGCAAGCTAACCGGGACAGGAGGATACGAGCAGTACTTC. Amino acids: CASKLTGTGGYEQYF.

The CDR3 spells CASSYQQGAYGYTF. The CDR3 region has the DNA TGTGCCAGCAGTTATCAACAGGGGGCTTATGGCTACACCTTC. The chain links TRBV6-6 to TRBJ1-2, with 9 bases identical to TRBD1. This CDR3 comprises 14 residues. Germline CDR1 MNHNY, CDR2 SVGAGI (reference sequence). V lost 3 bases to trimming and J lost 5 bases; unmatched junction nucleotides: 4.

This clone was detected once. The rearrangement joins TRBV27 to TRBJ2-1; tentatively, D is TRBD2 (6 bases). CDR3 length: 15 residues. Germline-derived CDR1 and CDR2 are MNHEY and SMNVEV (reference sequence). The ends were cut back, 0 bases at V and 6 bases at J, with 12 bases in the middle. The CDR3 region is CASSLSLAPGNEQFF. Here the CDR3 DNA reads TGTGCCAGCAGTTTATCACTAGCCCCGGGCAATGAGCAGTTCTTC.

This chain joins TRBV11-2 and TRBJ1-3; D ambiguous. In germline, CDR1 is SGHAT, CDR2 FQNNGV. The CDR3 is 11 residues long. Between the trimmed V and J ends, which lost 6 bases and 5 bases, there was a span of 5 bases. The DNA of the CDR3 is TGTGCCAGCAGTTCTAGAAACACCATATATTTT. As protein: CASSSRNTIYF.